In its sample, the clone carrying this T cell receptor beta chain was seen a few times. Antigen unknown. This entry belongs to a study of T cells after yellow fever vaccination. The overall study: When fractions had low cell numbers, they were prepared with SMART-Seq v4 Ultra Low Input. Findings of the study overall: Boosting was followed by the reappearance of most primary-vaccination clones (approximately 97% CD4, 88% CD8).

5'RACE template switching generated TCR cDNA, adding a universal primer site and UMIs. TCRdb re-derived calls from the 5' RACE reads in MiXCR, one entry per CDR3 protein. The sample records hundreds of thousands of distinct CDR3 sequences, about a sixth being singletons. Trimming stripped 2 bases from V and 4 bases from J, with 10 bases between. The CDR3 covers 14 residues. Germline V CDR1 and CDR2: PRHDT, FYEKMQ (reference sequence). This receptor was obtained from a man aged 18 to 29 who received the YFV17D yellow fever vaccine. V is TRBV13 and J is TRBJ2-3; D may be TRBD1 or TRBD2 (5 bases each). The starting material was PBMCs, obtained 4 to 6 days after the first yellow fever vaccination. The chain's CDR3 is CASSLTGAPDTQYF. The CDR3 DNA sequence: TGTGCCAGCAGCTTAACCGGGGCCCCAGATACGCAGTATTTT.